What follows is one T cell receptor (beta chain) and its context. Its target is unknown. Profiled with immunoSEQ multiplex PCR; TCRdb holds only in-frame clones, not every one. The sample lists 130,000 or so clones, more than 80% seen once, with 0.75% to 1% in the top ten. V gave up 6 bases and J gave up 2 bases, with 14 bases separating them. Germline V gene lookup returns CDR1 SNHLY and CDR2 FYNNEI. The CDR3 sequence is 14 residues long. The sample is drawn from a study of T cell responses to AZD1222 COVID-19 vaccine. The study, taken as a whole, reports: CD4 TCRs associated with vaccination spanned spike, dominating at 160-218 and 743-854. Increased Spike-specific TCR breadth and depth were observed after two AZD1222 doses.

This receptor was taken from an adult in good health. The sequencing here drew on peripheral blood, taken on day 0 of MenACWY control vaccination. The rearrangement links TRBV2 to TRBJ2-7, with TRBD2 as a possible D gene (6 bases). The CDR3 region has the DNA TGTGCCAGCAGCGCGGGACTCCTGACCTACGAGCAGTACTTC. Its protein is CASSAGLLTYEQYF.